This TCR beta chain was documented in a study of blood T cell repertoires in COVID-19. Study summary: Samples of COVID-19 (acute and convalescent) were obtained from the United States, Italy and Spain. PBMCs, B-cell-depleted T cells, or T cells were the source of the cDNA or gDNA that made up the material.

The count of this clone is one. Produced via immunoSEQ multiplex PCR; TCRdb's table is partial and in-frame only. The data contain around 300,000 clones, 88% of them singletons. J gave up 5 bases and V 0 bases, and 7 bases lay outside the gene matches. The V gene's germline CDR1 is LNHNV and CDR2 YYDKDF (reference sequence). This CDR3 spans 16 amino acids. Recruits, aged 18 to 89 years, lived in some 25 US areas. In assigning cohorts, the study relied on participant-reported clinical history. The rearrangement uses TRBV15 and TRBJ2-1; 7 nucleotides line up with TRBD2. This TCR came from a woman in her forties or fifties who had recovered from COVID-19. The source material was PBMCs or T cells enriched from blood (not recorded which). In DNA, the CDR3 is TGTGCCACCAGCAGAGATTTGGGACTACCCCACAATGAGCAGTTCTTC. Translating gives CATSRDLGLPHNEQFF.